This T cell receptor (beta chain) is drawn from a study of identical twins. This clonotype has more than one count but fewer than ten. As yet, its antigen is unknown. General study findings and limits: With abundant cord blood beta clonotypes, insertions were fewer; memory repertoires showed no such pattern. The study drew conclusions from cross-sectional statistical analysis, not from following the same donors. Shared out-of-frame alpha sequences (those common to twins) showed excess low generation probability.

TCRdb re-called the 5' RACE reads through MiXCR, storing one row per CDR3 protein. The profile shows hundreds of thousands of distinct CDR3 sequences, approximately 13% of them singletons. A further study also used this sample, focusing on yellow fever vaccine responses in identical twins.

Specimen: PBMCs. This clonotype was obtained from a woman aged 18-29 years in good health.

The CDR3 region has the DNA TGCGCCAGCAGCCCCAGGGCCCTCCCGGGTGATACGCAGTATTTT. The encoded protein is CASSPRALPGDTQYF. The genes are TRBV4-1 and TRBJ2-3, with a weak D call TRBD1 (5 bases). Trimming removed 4 bases at V and 6 bases at J, with 17 bases between. The CDR3 is 15 amino acids. CDR1 is MGHRA, CDR2 YSYEKL, per germline.